This T cell receptor beta chain was identified during a study of T cells in Graves' hyperthyroidism and ophthalmopathy. Study-level background: Peripheral blood samples were taken at initial diagnosis, prior to any treatment.

TCR beta CDR3 regions were amplified from RNA. In the first-round RT-PCR of the TCR CDR3, the HTBI primer set was used. TCRdb independently ran MiXCR on the multiplex PCR reads; one entry per CDR3 protein. The sample yields 400,000 to 550,000 distinct CDR3 sequences, roughly a quarter seen once. Study-level points and caveats: Most thyroid-expanded clonotypes above 0.001 were also found in blood. Patients with ophthalmopathy were separated from those with stable hyperthyroidism by a 13 V-J model. Model-based prediction identified ophthalmopathy a median roughly 6.1 months prior to its onset.

On this clonotype itself: The antigen is not known.

V was shortened by 1 base and J by 4 bases, with 13 bases between the two germline ends. Germline CDR1 is MNHNS and CDR2 is SASEGT. This CDR3 comprises 15 residues. This rearrangement joins TRBV6-1 to TRBJ1-2, with D maybe TRBD1 (5 bases). This TCR was recovered from a woman aged 25-40 years with Graves' ophthalmopathy. The sample taken for sequencing was blood. The CDR3 reads CASSEETEALYGYTF. In nucleotides, the CDR3 is TGTGCCAGCAGTGAAGAGACAGAAGCTCTCTATGGCTACACCTTC.